Shown below are 21 T cell receptor beta chains from a single sample sequenced in a study of blood T cell repertoires in COVID-19 (dated by TCRdb to about 2020). Library method: the immunoSEQ multiplex PCR assay. This immuneACCESS table, as held by TCRdb, lists in-frame sequences with V and J called but not all clones. Of the missing ones, under half trace to an unresolved V gene in checked studies; the others have no known cause. Counted in this sample were around 140,000 clones; about 86% of them appeared once. The ten largest account for 2.4% of the sample. Sequenced sample: PBMCs or T cells enriched from blood (not recorded which). These receptors were obtained from a man between 35 and 55 years old with acute COVID-19.

This clone was counted once. V gene TRBV5-4 combines with J gene TRBJ2-7, with 8 bases aligning to TRBD1. This CDR3 is built from 17 residues. J gave up 3 bases and V 0 bases, and 11 bases lay outside the gene matches. Germline CDR1 SGHNT, CDR2 YYREEE (reference sequence). CDR3 sequence: CASSLGGTGGSFYEQYF. The DNA of the CDR3 is TGTGCCAGCAGCTTGGGGGGGACAGGAGGATCCTTCTACGAGCAGTACTTC.

This chain connects TRBV4-2 to TRBJ1-1; D is possibly TRBD1 (6 bases). Germline V lookup: CDR1 LGHNA, CDR2 YNFKEQ. Trimming removed 4 bases at V and 8 bases at J, with 20 bases between. The CDR3 spans 15 residues. CDR3 bases: TGTGCCAGCAGCCCTCAAAGCGGACAGCCTTCCGAAGCTTTCTTT. The encoded protein is CASSPQSGQPSEAFF.

The chain employs TRBV5-5 and TRBJ2-7; D is perhaps TRBD1 (6 bases). The CDR3 runs 16 residues. Looked up from germline, CDR1 is SGHKS and CDR2 is YYEKEE (reference sequence). Trimming cost V 7 bases and J 2 bases, with 22 bases left between them. The DNA of the CDR3 is TGTGCCAGCTCCCCCACAATGGGGGCTTCTCCCTACGAGCAGTACTTC. Protein product: CASSPTMGASPYEQYF. Looking up the rest from reference TRBV5-5 and TRBJ2-7 gives the full variable domain: DAGVTQSPTHLIKTRGQQVTLRCSPISGHKSVSWYQQVLGQGPQFIFQYYEKEERGRGNFPDRFSARQFPNYSSELNVNALLLGDSALYLCASSPTMGASPYEQYFGPGTRLTVT.

This rearrangement joins TRBV12-3 or TRBV12-4 to TRBJ1-1; the D gene is possibly TRBD1 (5 bases). Trimming took off 8 bases at V and 5 bases at J, with 15 bases between the two ends. CDR3 length equals 13 residues. In DNA, the CDR3 is TGTGCCAGCCTGTCGGGGGGGAGGACTGAAGCTTTCTTT. Its translation is CASLSGGRTEAFF.

The chain recombines TRBV6-6 with TRBJ1-2, with 12 bases identical to TRBD1. The V segment lost 4 bases and the J segment 8 bases; nucleotides outside the gene matches: 5. The CDR3 is 14 residues long. The germline CDR1 and CDR2 sequences are MNHNY and SVGAGI (reference sequence). As DNA, the CDR3 is TGTGCCAGCAGTTGGGGACAGGGGGCGGAAGGCTACACCTTC. This encodes CASSWGQGAEGYTF.

This rearrangement joins TRBV18 to TRBJ2-3; 7 bases map to TRBD1. V was clipped by 6 bases and J by 6 bases; unmatched bases: 9. The CDR3 sequence is 14 residues long. Germline CDR1 and CDR2: KGHSH and LQKENI. CDR3 bases: TGTGCCAGCTCGGTGACAGGGACGTTGGATACGCAGTATTTT. This gives the protein CASSVTGTLDTQYF.

The chain couples TRBV30 to TRBJ1-1; D gene uncertain. In germline, CDR1 is GTSNPN, CDR2 SVGIG (reference sequence). Trimming left V 2 bases short and J 1 base short, with 8 bases between. The length of the CDR3 is 13 residues. DNA for the CDR3: TGTGCCTGGAGTACGGGTTGGAACACTGAAGCTTTCTTT. It specifies CAWSTGWNTEAFF.

CDR3 nucleotide sequence: TGTGCCAGCAGTGAACAGGTAGATAGCAATCAGCCCCAGCATTTT. It codes for CASSEQVDSNQPQHF. The chain carries TRBV6-1 and TRBJ1-5; D is uncertain. The germline gives CDR1 MNHNS, CDR2 SASEGT. The CDR3 has 15 residues. V lost 2 bases and J lost 0, with 8 bases in between.

The chain couples TRBV19 to TRBJ1-2, with 7 bases identical to TRBD1. The CDR3 has 14 residues. Germline CDR1 reads LNHDA; CDR2 reads SQIVND (reference sequence). The DNA for the CDR3 is TGTGCTTCCCGTCCCGGGACAGATAACTATGGCTACACCTTC. Protein sequence: CASRPGTDNYGYTF.

The chain links TRBV5-4 to TRBJ2-2; 10 bases line up with TRBD2. CDR1 is SGHNT and CDR2 is YYREEE in the germline V gene (reference sequence). V shed 4 bases and J 5 bases; nucleotides not matched to a gene: 11. This CDR3 contains 17 residues. The DNA of the CDR3 is TGTGCCAGCAGCCGCTTAACTAGCGGGATATCGACCGGGGAGCTGTTTTTT. This encodes CASSRLTSGISTGELFF. Using reference TRBV5-4 and TRBJ2-2 for the parts outside the CDR3, the full variable domain is ETGVTQSPTHLIKTRGQQVTLRCSSQSGHNTVSWYQQALGQGPQFIFQYYREEENGRGNFPPRFSGLQFPNYSSELNVNALELDDSALYLCASSRLTSGISTGELFFGEGSRLTVL.

This chain links TRBV11-2 with TRBJ1-1, with D maybe TRBD1 (5 bases). V shed 4 bases and J shed 1 base, with 10 bases lying between them. CDR1 and CDR2 from the germline V gene are SGHAT and FQNNGV. This CDR3 has 14 amino acids. This chain's CDR3 is CASSSPGGNTEAFF. CDR3 DNA sequence: TGTGCCAGCAGCTCTCCCGGGGGGAACACTGAAGCTTTCTTT.

The rearrangement joins TRBV28 to TRBJ1-2, with 10 bases matching TRBD1. The germline V gene has CDR1 MDHEN and CDR2 SYDVKM. This CDR3 is 14 amino acids long. V trimming: 2 bases; J trimming: 7 bases; junction bases outside the gene matches: 4. The CDR3, as DNA: TGTGCCAGCAGTTTACTGGGACAGGGGTTTGGCTACACCTTC. This gives the protein CASSLLGQGFGYTF.

The chain carries TRBV30 and TRBJ2-7; the match to TRBD2 covers 8 bases. V shed 4 bases and J 1 base; nucleotides not matched to a gene: 6. This CDR3 has 14 residues. CDR1 GTSNPN and CDR2 SVGIG come from the germline V gene (reference sequence). The DNA for the CDR3 is TGTGCCTGGAATCCGGGACTAGTTTCCTACGAGCAGTACTTC. Translation gives CAWNPGLVSYEQYF.

This chain connects TRBV18 to TRBJ2-1; 11 bases line up with TRBD2. The CDR3 is 15 residues long. Germline V gene sequence: CDR1 KGHSH, CDR2 LQKENI. Losses at the gene ends were 3 bases for V and 8 bases for J; bases not matched to a gene: 6. CDR3 in amino acids: CASSPLSGGADEQFF. The DNA for the CDR3 is TGTGCCAGCTCACCGCTTAGCGGGGGGGCGGATGAGCAGTTCTTC.

The chain combines TRBV6-6 with TRBJ2-3, with 8 bases matching TRBD2. The V gene's germline CDR1 is MNHNY and CDR2 SVGAGI (reference sequence). J gave up 4 bases and V 0 bases, and 3 bases lay outside the gene matches. The CDR3 loop spans 15 amino acids. CDR3 DNA: TGTGCCAGCAGTTACTCGACGGGGGGGGCAGATACGCAGTATTTT. Its protein is CASSYSTGGADTQYF.

The rearrangement uses TRBV19 and TRBJ1-1; 9 bases align to TRBD1. Germline V gene lookup returns CDR1 LNHDA and CDR2 SQIVND (reference sequence). The CDR3 consists of 11 residues. The junction had 6 bases not matched to a gene; V was cut back by 8 bases and J by 11 bases. CDR3 bases: TGTGCCAGTCAGGACAGGGGTAAGGCTTTCTTT. Amino acids: CASQDRGKAFF.

The chain is built from TRBV18 and TRBJ2-7, with 9 bases aligning to TRBD1. V lost 4 bases and J lost 3; bases outside the gene matches: 7. This CDR3 region has 15 residues. Germline V gives CDR1 KGHSH, CDR2 LQKENI. CDR3 region: CASSRPGQGHYEQYF. Here the CDR3 DNA reads TGTGCCAGCTCACGTCCGGGACAGGGACACTACGAGCAGTACTTC.

This chain joins TRBV28 and TRBJ2-3; the D gene is possibly TRBD1 (8 bases). This CDR3 spans 15 amino acids. V lost 2 bases and J lost 4, with 13 bases in between. Germline CDR1 MDHEN, CDR2 SYDVKM. As DNA, the CDR3 is TGTGCCAGCAGTTTAGTTACAGGGGGGGCAGATACGCAGTATTTT. The encoded protein is CASSLVTGGADTQYF. The full variable domain, with the rest looked up from reference TRBV28 and TRBJ2-3, is DVKVTQSSRYLVKRTGEKVFLECVQDMDHENMFWYRQDPGLGLRLIYFSYDVKMKEKGDIPEGYSVSREKKERFSLILESASTNQTSMYLCASSLVTGGADTQYFGPGTRLTVL.

The genes are TRBV6-2 or TRBV6-3 and TRBJ2-3; the match to TRBD2 covers 8 bases. Germline V CDR1 and CDR2: MNHEY, SVGEGT. CDR3 length: 19 amino acids. The V segment lost 5 bases and the J segment 6 bases; nucleotides outside the gene matches: 22. The CDR3 coding sequence is TGTGCCAGCAGTCATCCCCCCATGGGAGTTGGCGGGGGGAGGGATACGCAGTATTTT. It codes for CASSHPPMGVGGGRDTQYF.

This chain uses TRBV3-1 (or the pseudogene TRBV3-2) with TRBJ2-5; 9 bases match TRBD2. The CDR3 runs to 14 residues. Germline V gene lookup returns CDR1 LGHDT and CDR2 YNNKEL (reference sequence). V was pared by 4 bases and J by 5 bases, with 5 bases of the junction left unmatched. This chain's CDR3 is CASSPTSGRETQYF. The CDR3 DNA reads as TGTGCCAGCAGCCCCACTAGCGGGCGGGAGACCCAGTACTTC.

This chain joins TRBV4-1 and TRBJ1-4; TRBD1 is a possible D gene (6 bases). V lost 1 base and J 3 bases, leaving 9 bases between the germline ends. This CDR3 is 15 amino acids long. Germline CDR1 and CDR2: MGHRA and YSYEKL. CDR3 amino acids: CASSQGTASNEKLFF. In DNA, the CDR3 is TGCGCCAGCAGCCAAGGGACAGCTTCTAATGAAAAACTGTTTTTT.